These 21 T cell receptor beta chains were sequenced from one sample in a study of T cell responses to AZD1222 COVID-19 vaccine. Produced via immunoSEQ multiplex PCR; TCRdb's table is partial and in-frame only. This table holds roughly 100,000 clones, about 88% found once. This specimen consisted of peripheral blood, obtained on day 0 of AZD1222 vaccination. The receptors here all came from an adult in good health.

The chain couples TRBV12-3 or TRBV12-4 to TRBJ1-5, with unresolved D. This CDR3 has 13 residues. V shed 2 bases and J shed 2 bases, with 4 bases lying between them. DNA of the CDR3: TGTGCCAGCAGTTTATCTGGCAATCAGCCCCAGCATTTT. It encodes CASSLSGNQPQHF.

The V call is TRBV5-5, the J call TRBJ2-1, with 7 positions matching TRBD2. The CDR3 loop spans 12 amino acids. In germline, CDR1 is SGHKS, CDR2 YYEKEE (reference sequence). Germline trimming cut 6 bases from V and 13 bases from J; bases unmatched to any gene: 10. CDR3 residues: CASITGGLHQFF. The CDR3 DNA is TGTGCCAGCATTACGGGAGGACTACACCAGTTCTTC.

This CDR3 reads CATSTRGDEKLFF. CDR3 bases: TGTGCCACCAGCACCAGGGGGGATGAAAAACTGTTTTTT. The chain recombines TRBV15 with TRBJ1-4; 7 nucleotides line up with TRBD1. In germline, CDR1 is LNHNV, CDR2 YYDKDF (reference sequence). J gave up 6 bases and V 4 bases, and 2 bases lay outside the gene matches. The CDR3 has 13 amino acids.

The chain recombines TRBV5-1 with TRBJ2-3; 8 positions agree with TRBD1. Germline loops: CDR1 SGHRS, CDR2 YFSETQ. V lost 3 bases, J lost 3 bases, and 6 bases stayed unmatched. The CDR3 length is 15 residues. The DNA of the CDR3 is TGCGCCAGCAGCTCCAGGACAGGGAGTACAGATACGCAGTATTTT. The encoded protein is CASSSRTGSTDTQYF.

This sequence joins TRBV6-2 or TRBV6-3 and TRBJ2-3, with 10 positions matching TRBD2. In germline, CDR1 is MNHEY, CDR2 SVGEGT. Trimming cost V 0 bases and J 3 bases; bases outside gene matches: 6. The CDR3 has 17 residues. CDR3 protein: CASSYSVLAGGTDTQYF. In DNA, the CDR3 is TGTGCCAGCAGTTACTCGGTGTTAGCGGGAGGAACAGATACGCAGTATTTT.

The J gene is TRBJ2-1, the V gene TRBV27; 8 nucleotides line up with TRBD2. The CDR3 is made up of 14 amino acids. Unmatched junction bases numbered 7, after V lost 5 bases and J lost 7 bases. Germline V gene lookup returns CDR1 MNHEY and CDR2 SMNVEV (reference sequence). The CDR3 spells CASSPSGTSNEQFF. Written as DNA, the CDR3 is TGTGCCAGCAGTCCCTCGGGGACTAGTAATGAGCAGTTCTTC.

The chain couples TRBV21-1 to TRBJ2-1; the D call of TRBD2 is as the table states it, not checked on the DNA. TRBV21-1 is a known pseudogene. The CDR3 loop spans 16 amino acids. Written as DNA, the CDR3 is TGTGCCAGCAGCAAAGTGGGTGGGAGCTCCTACAATGAGCAGTTCTTC. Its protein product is CASSKVGGSSYNEQFF.

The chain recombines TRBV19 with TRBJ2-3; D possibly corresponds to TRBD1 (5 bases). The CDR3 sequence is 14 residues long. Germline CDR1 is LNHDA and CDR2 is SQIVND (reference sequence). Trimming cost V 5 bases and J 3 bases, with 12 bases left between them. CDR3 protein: CASSSWGHTDTQYF. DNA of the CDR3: TGTGCCAGTAGTTCATGGGGCCATACAGATACGCAGTATTTT.

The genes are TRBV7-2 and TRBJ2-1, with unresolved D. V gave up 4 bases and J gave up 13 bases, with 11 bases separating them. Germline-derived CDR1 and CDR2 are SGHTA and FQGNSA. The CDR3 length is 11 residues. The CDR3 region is CASSSPSTQFF. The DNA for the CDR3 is TGTGCCAGCAGCTCACCTTCCACCCAGTTCTTC.

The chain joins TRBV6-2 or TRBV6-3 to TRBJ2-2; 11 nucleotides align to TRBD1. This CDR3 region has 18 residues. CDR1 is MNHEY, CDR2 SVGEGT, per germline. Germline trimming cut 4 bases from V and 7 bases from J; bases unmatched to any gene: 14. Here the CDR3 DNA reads TGTGCCAGCAGTTGGGTTTTTGGACAGGGGGCGGATGGCGGGGAGCTGTTTTTT. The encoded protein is CASSWVFGQGADGGELFF.

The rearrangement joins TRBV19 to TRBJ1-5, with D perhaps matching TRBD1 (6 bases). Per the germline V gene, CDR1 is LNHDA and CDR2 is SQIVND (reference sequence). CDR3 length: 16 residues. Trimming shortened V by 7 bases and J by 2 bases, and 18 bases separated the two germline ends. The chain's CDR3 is CASTAGTGQRNQPQHF. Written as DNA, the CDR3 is TGTGCCAGTACCGCCGGGACGGGACAACGCAATCAGCCCCAGCATTTT.

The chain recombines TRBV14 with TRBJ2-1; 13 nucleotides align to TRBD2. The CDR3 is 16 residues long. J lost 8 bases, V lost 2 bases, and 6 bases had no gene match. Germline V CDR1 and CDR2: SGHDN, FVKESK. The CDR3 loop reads CASSQYRTSGGYEQFF. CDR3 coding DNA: TGTGCCAGCAGCCAATACCGGACTAGCGGGGGCTATGAGCAGTTCTTC.

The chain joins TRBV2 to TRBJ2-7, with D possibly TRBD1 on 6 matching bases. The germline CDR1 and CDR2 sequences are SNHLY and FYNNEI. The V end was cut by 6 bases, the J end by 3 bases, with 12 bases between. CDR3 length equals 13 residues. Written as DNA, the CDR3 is TGTGCCAGCAGGGGAACAGGGTACTACGAGCAGTACTTC. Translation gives CASRGTGYYEQYF.

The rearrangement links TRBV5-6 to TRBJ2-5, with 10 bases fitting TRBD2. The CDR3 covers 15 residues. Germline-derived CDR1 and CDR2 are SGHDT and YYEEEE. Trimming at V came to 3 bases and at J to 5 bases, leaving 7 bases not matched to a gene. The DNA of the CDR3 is TGTGCCAGCAGCTCGTTAGCGGGGGGCGGGGAGACCCAGTACTTC. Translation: CASSSLAGGGETQYF.

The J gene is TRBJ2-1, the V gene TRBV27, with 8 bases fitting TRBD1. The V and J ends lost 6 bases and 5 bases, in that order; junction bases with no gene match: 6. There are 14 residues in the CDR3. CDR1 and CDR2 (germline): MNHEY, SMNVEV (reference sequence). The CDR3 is CASRQGGVNNEQFF. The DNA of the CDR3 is TGTGCCAGCAGACAGGGGGGAGTCAACAATGAGCAGTTCTTC.

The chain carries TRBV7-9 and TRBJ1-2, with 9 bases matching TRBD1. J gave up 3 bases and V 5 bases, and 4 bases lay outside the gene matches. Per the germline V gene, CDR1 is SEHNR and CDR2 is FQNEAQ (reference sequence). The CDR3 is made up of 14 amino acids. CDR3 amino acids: CASSAGTGYYGYTF. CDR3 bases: TGTGCCAGCAGCGCCGGGACAGGGTACTATGGCTACACCTTC.

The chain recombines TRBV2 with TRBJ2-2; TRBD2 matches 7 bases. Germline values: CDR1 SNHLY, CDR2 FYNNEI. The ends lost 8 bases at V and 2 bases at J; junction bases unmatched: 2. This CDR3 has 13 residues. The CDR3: CASRDYNTGELFF. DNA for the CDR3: TGTGCCAGCCGGGACTATAACACCGGGGAGCTGTTTTTT.

The CDR3 here is CATSDSRQGEGNEQFF. Written as DNA, the CDR3 is TGTGCCACCAGTGATTCAAGACAGGGTGAGGGCAATGAGCAGTTCTTC. The chain joins TRBV24-1 to TRBJ2-1, with 7 bases lining up with TRBD1. V dropped 2 bases and J dropped 6; count of bases not matched to a gene: 9. Germline values: CDR1 KGHDR, CDR2 SFDVKD. The CDR3 runs 16 residues.

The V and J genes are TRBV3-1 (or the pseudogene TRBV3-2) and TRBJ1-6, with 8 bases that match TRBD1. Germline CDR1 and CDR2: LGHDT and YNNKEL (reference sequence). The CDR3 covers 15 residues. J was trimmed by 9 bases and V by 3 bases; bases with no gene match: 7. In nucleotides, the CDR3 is TGTGCCAGCAGCCAGGTAGGACAGGGCTTTTCACCCCTCCACTTT. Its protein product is CASSQVGQGFSPLHF.

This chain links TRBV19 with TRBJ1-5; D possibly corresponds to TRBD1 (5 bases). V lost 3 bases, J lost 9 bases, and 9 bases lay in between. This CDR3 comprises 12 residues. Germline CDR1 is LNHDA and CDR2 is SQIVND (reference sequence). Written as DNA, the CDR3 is TGTGCCAGTAGTATTGTTCAGGGGCCCCAGCATTTT. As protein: CASSIVQGPQHF.

The CDR3 region is CASSSDSTYEQYF. The CDR3 DNA is TGTGCCAGCAGCTCAGACAGTACCTACGAGCAGTACTTC. This chain connects TRBV5-5 to TRBJ2-7; D might be TRBD1 (5 bases). Germline values: CDR1 SGHKS, CDR2 YYEKEE (reference sequence). The ends were cut back, 3 bases at V and 2 bases at J, with 9 bases in the middle. The CDR3 sequence is 13 residues long.